One and the same sample provided the 11 T cell receptor beta chains below, sequenced in a study of cytotoxic CD8 clonotypes in ibrutinib-treated CLL. The assay was immunoSEQ multiplex PCR, and TCRdb's table has in-frame clones only and misses some. The sample includes about 140,000 clones, about 80% of them seen just once. The material sequenced was PBMCs, taken after 12 months of ibrutinib treatment. All receptors derive from a human donor with chronic lymphocytic leukemia.

This rearrangement joins TRBV28 to TRBJ2-3; TRBD2 matches at 9 bases. The CDR3 has 14 amino acids. With V trimmed by 2 bases and J by 8 bases, 5 bases remained unmatched. Per the germline V gene, CDR1 is MDHEN and CDR2 is SYDVKM. The CDR3 loop is CASSLLAGHGTQYF. The CDR3 DNA follows: TGTGCCAGCAGTTTACTAGCGGGGCACGGTACGCAGTATTTT.

This sequence joins TRBV29-1 and TRBJ2-7; D remains ambiguous. The CDR3 consists of 13 residues. From germline, CDR1 is SQVTM and CDR2 ANQGSEA. Trimming pared 4 bases from V and 1 base from J, leaving 11 bases between. DNA for the CDR3: TGCAGCGTTGTGGGCATAGGGTCCTACGAGCAGTACTTC. It translates to CSVVGIGSYEQYF.

The CDR3 loop is CASSEREETNQPQHF. Written as DNA, the CDR3 is TGTGCCAGCAGTGAGAGAGAAGAGACAAATCAGCCCCAGCATTTT. J is TRBJ1-5 and V is TRBV2; D remains ambiguous. CDR1 is SNHLY, CDR2 FYNNEI, per germline. Between the trimmed V and J ends, which lost 3 bases and 4 bases, there was a span of 13 bases. CDR3 length: 15 amino acids.

Turning to this clone: Other DNA sequences in the sample encode the same CDR3. The chain links TRBV18 to TRBJ2-7, with TRBD1 matching over 10 bases. Germline CDR1 KGHSH, CDR2 LQKENI. The CDR3 loop spans 13 amino acids. V trimming: 3 bases; J trimming: 6 bases; junction bases outside the gene matches: 2. CDR3 coding DNA: TGTGCCAGCTCACCGGGACAGGGGAGCGAGCAGTACTTC. It is translated as CASSPGQGSEQYF.

The chain is built from TRBV5-5 and TRBJ2-2; no clear D. Germline loops: CDR1 SGHKS, CDR2 YYEKEE (reference sequence). The length of the CDR3 is 17 residues. Trimming removed 0 bases at V and 0 bases at J, with 12 bases between. The CDR3 loop is CASSLVGLFANTGELFF. The CDR3 coding sequence is TGTGCCAGCAGCTTGGTTGGGCTGTTCGCGAACACCGGGGAGCTGTTTTTT.

This sequence joins TRBV7-2 and TRBJ1-2, with a possible D match to TRBD1 (6 bases). The CDR3 has 15 residues. The germline V gene has CDR1 SGHTA and CDR2 FQGNSA. V shed 4 bases and J shed 0 bases, with 12 bases lying between them. The CDR3 reads CASSSTGHSNYGYTF. For the CDR3, the DNA is TGTGCCAGCAGCTCGACAGGCCACTCTAACTATGGCTACACCTTC.

This chain's CDR3 is CASSRLESYEQYF. The CDR3 DNA is TGTGCCAGTAGCCGACTAGAATCCTACGAGCAGTACTTC. This chain joins TRBV19 and TRBJ2-7; tentatively, D is TRBD2 (6 bases). Germline V lookup: CDR1 LNHDA, CDR2 SQIVND (reference sequence). Trimming removed 6 bases from V and 1 base from J, with 10 bases in between. The CDR3 contains 13 residues.

The chain combines TRBV4-1 with TRBJ2-1; 8 bases agree with TRBD2. Trimming cost V 3 bases and J 2 bases; bases outside gene matches: 9. Per the germline V gene, CDR1 is MGHRA and CDR2 is YSYEKL. CDR3 size: 17 residues. CDR3 nucleotide sequence: TGCGCCAGCAGCCATGTACCCGGGACTAGGGCCTACAATGAGCAGTTCTTC. Its translation: CASSHVPGTRAYNEQFF.

As to this clone: One end of the junction does not line up with germline, which may come from a read error. The gene calls are TRBV10-2 and TRBJ1-3; D possibly corresponds to TRBD1 (5 bases). The CDR3 covers 14 residues. CDR1 and CDR2 (germline): WSHSY, SAAADI. The CDR3, as DNA: TGCGCCAGCAGTGATGGGGGGTCTGGAAACGCCATATATTTT. Protein product: CASSDGGSGNAIYF.

The J gene is TRBJ2-3, the V gene TRBV7-9; tentative D call: TRBD1 (5 bases). Trimming stripped 1 base from V and 2 bases from J, with 10 bases between. Germline V lookup: CDR1 SEHNR, CDR2 FQNEAQ (reference sequence). The CDR3 covers 15 residues. CDR3 loop: CASSLGQQITDTQYF. CDR3 sequence (DNA): TGTGCCAGCAGCTTAGGACAGCAGATCACAGATACGCAGTATTTT.

The rearrangement links TRBV5-1 to TRBJ2-3, with D unclear. Germline V gene lookup returns CDR1 SGHRS and CDR2 YFSETQ. The CDR3 runs to 14 residues. V lost 0 bases and J 2 bases, leaving 7 bases between the germline ends. This CDR3 is CASSLEGITDTQYF. In nucleotides, the CDR3 is TGCGCCAGCAGCTTGGAGGGCATCACAGATACGCAGTATTTT.